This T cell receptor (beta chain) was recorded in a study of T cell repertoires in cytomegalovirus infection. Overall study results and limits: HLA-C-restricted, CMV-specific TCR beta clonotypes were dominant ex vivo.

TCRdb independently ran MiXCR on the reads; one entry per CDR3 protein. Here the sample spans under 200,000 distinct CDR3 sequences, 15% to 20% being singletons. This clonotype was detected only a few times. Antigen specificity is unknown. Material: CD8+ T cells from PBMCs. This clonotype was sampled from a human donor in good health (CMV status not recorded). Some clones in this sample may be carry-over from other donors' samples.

Written as DNA, the CDR3 is TGTGCCAGCAGCTTTCGACTTGAAGGCACTAGCACAGATACGCAGTATTTT. Its translation: CASSFRLEGTSTDTQYF. This sequence joins TRBV7-6 and TRBJ2-3; the D is unclear. V gave up 3 bases and J gave up 0 bases, with 16 bases separating them. The CDR3 loop spans 17 amino acids. Germline-derived CDR1 and CDR2 are SGHVS and FNYEAQ.